A single sample gave rise to the 10 T cell receptor beta chains below, sequenced in a study of blood T cell repertoires in COVID-19. Assay used: immunoSEQ multiplex PCR; TCRdb lists only in-frame clones, some missing. The table includes approximately 200,000 clones, roughly 87% detected once. The specimen sequenced was peripheral blood. These receptors were obtained from a man aged 40-50 years with active or convalescent COVID-19.

The rearrangement uses TRBV7-8 and TRBJ1-1, with D maybe TRBD1 (6 bases). Germline V gene sequence: CDR1 SGHVS, CDR2 FQNEAQ. The germline V and J ends were trimmed by 5 bases and 1 base, with 17 bases remaining between them. CDR3 length: 16 amino acids. The CDR3 spells CASSAAGGHANTEAFF. The CDR3 DNA reads TGTGCCAGCAGCGCCGCGGGGGGGCACGCGAACACTGAAGCTTTCTTT. The entire variable domain, with the rest obtained from reference TRBV7-8 and TRBJ1-1, is as follows: GAGVSQSPRYKVAKRGQDVALRCDPISGHVSLFWYQQALGQGPEFLTYFQNEAQLDKSGLPSDRFFAERPEGSVSTLKIQRTQQEDSAVYLCASSAAGGHANTEAFFGQGTRLTVV.

The rearrangement links TRBV4-1 to TRBJ2-2; no firm D call. Germline V gene sequence: CDR1 MGHRA, CDR2 YSYEKL. Trimming shortened V by 1 base and J by 1 base, and 7 bases separated the two germline ends. The CDR3 runs 15 residues. This chain's CDR3 is CASSQGAGNTGELFF. The DNA for the CDR3 is TGCGCCAGCAGCCAAGGAGCAGGGAACACCGGGGAGCTGTTTTTT.

The chain carries TRBV30 and TRBJ2-1; 7 bases map to TRBD2. Germline CDR1 reads GTSNPN; CDR2 reads SVGIG (reference sequence). V was clipped by 5 bases and J by 4 bases; unmatched bases: 11. The CDR3 has 15 amino acids. The CDR3 loop reads CAWAGVLVGYNEQFF. The CDR3 DNA sequence: TGTGCCTGGGCGGGGGTGCTCGTCGGATACAATGAGCAGTTCTTC. The full variable domain, its missing parts supplied by reference TRBV30 and TRBJ2-1, is SQTIHQWPATLVQPVGSPLSLECTVEGTSNPNLYWYRQAAGRGLQLLFYSVGIGQISSEVPQNLSASRPQDRQFILSSKKLLLSDSGFYLCAWAGVLVGYNEQFFGPGTRLTVL.

The chain is built from TRBV12-5 and TRBJ1-6; D might be TRBD1 (5 bases). This CDR3 spans 14 amino acids. Germline CDR1 is LGHNT and CDR2 is FRNRAP. Trimming pared 3 bases from V and 9 bases from J, leaving 12 bases between. The CDR3 coding sequence is TGTGCTAGTGGTTTATTTGGGCAGGGTTCACCCCTCCACTTT. Translating it yields CASGLFGQGSPLHF.

The rearrangement links TRBV4-1 to TRBJ2-4; a weak D match, TRBD1 (5 bases). The V and J ends lost 10 bases and 0 bases respectively, with 10 bases between them. The V gene's germline CDR1 is MGHRA and CDR2 YSYEKL. This CDR3 is 13 amino acids long. Written as DNA, the CDR3 is TGCGCCACTAGTGACAGAGCCAAAAACATTCAGTACTTC. Translated, it gives CATSDRAKNIQYF.

The chain employs TRBV27 and TRBJ2-7; 9 positions agree with TRBD1. CDR3 length: 16 amino acids. Germline loops: CDR1 MNHEY, CDR2 SMNVEV (reference sequence). V shed 3 bases and J 3 bases; nucleotides not matched to a gene: 9. CDR3 protein: CASSLVPGTGLYEQYF. The CDR3 DNA follows: TGTGCCAGCAGTTTGGTCCCCGGGACAGGGCTCTACGAGCAGTACTTC.

This chain links TRBV30 with TRBJ1-1, with TRBD1 matching 9 bases. The CDR3 has 15 amino acids. Germline V gene data show CDR1 as GTSNPN and CDR2 as SVGIG (reference sequence). The trim removed 1 base at V and 1 base at J, leaving 4 bases unmatched. CDR3 sequence (DNA): TGTGCCTGGAGTGACACGGGACAGGGGAACACTGAAGCTTTCTTT. This codes for CAWSDTGQGNTEAFF.

This clone was recorded only once. The rearrangement links TRBV2 to TRBJ1-3, with D perhaps TRBD1 (6 bases). Trimming left V 5 bases short and J 2 bases short, with 13 bases between. The V gene's germline CDR1 is SNHLY and CDR2 FYNNEI. The CDR3 length is 15 residues. CDR3 DNA sequence: TGTGCCAGCAGTAAAGACAGGAGGGCTGGAAACACCATATATTTT. This gives the protein CASSKDRRAGNTIYF.

The rearrangement uses TRBV5-1 and TRBJ2-7, with D tentatively TRBD1 (6 bases). The CDR3 consists of 14 residues. Germline V CDR1 and CDR2: SGHRS, YFSETQ. V dropped 0 bases and J dropped 2 bases, with 9 bases sitting between them. For the CDR3, the DNA is TGCGCCAGCAGCTTGGATACAGGGACCTACGAGCAGTACTTC. It is translated as CASSLDTGTYEQYF.

J is TRBJ1-2 and V is TRBV6-5; 8 bases align to TRBD1. Per the germline V gene, CDR1 is MNHEY and CDR2 is SVGAGI. V lost 2 bases, J lost 5 bases, and 4 bases stayed unmatched. This CDR3 contains 14 residues. CDR3 sequence: CASSYTGGGYGYTF. CDR3 DNA: TGTGCCAGCAGTTACACAGGGGGGGGTTATGGCTACACCTTC.